A selection of T cell receptor beta chains follows, all from one sample in a study of blood T cell repertoires in COVID-19. Using immunoSEQ multiplex PCR, the repertoire was profiled, and TCRdb retains in-frame clones only, with some absent. Seen here are approximately 170,000 clones, around nine tenths observed once, and the top ten hold around 3.5%. Material for sequencing was peripheral blood. The receptors were gathered from a young man with active or convalescent COVID-19. Each CDR3 is given with its conserved first and last residue. Fields, in order: J gene, CDR3 length, clone size, V gene, D gene, CDR3 protein, CDR3 DNA. The D gene is left open where the match is weak. The size of a clone is reported for some rows only, either as once, few or many, or as a class for expanded clones.

TRBJ1-2	15	.	TRBV19	TRBD1	CASGNRDRGNYGYTF	TGTGCCAGCGGAAACAGGGACAGGGGAAACTATGGCTACACCTTC
TRBJ2-5	13	few	TRBV2	.	CASSGSGQETQYF	TGTGCCAGCAGCGGCAGCGGGCAAGAGACCCAGTACTTC
TRBJ2-3	13	once	TRBV18	.	CASSPQDSDTQYF	TGTGCCAGCTCACCACAGGACTCAGATACGCAGTATTTT
TRBJ2-1	15	.	TRBV7-9	.	CASSLDLDSNNEQFF	TGTGCCAGCAGCTTAGATCTCGACAGTAACAATGAGCAGTTCTTC
TRBJ1-2	15	.	TRBV11-2	TRBD1	CASSSHPGEGAGYTF	TGTGCCAGCAGCTCTCACCCGGGAGAGGGGGCTGGCTACACCTTC
TRBJ2-1	15	.	TRBV9	TRBD2	CASSFSGEIYNEQFF	TGTGCCAGCAGCTTTAGCGGGGAGATCTACAATGAGCAGTTCTTC
TRBJ1-2	11	.	TRBV29-1	.	CSVTRGYGYTF	TGCAGCGTAACGAGAGGGTATGGCTACACCTTC
TRBJ2-1	16	.	TRBV19	.	CASSFRGGSAYNEQFF	TGTGCCAGTAGTTTCCGCGGGGGCTCCGCTTACAATGAGCAGTTCTTC
TRBJ2-3	14	.	TRBV7-2	.	CASSLATGKELGYF	TGTGCCAGCAGCTTAGCGACGGGGAAGGAGCTTGGGTATTTT
TRBJ1-4	15	once	TRBV7-2	.	CASSLALRGYLKLFF	TGTGCCAGCAGCTTAGCGCTCAGGGGATACCTAAAACTGTTTTTT
TRBJ2-2	15	.	TRBV2	TRBD2	CASRVLAGYSGELFF	TGTGCCAGCAGGGTACTAGCGGGGTATTCCGGGGAGCTGTTTTTT
TRBJ2-7	15	.	TRBV5-1	TRBD2	CASSLAGTSAYEQYF	TGCGCCAGCAGCTTGGCGGGTACTAGCGCCTACGAGCAGTACTTC
TRBJ1-5	18	few	TRBV28	.	CASSFYDWDTGSNQPQHF	TGTGCCAGCAGTTTTTATGACTGGGACACCGGTAGCAATCAGCCCCAGCATTTT
TRBJ1-1	14	.	TRBV3-1/TRBV3-2	.	CASSQGLRNTEAFF	TGTGCCAGCAGCCAAGGTTTGAGGAACACTGAAGCTTTCTTT
TRBJ2-7	14	.	TRBV9	TRBD2	CASSGPGGVNEQYF	TGTGCCAGCAGCGGGCCGGGAGGGGTTAACGAGCAGTACTTC
TRBJ2-1	14	.	TRBV6-5	TRBD1	CASKGTGGLNEQFF	TGTGCCAGTAAGGGGACAGGGGGCTTGAATGAGCAGTTCTTC
TRBJ1-5	13	.	TRBV3-1/TRBV3-2	.	CASSLSTNQPQHF	TGTGCCAGCAGTCTGTCAACAAATCAGCCCCAGCATTTT
TRBJ1-1	11	.	TRBV11-2	.	CASGVRGEAFF	TGTGCCAGCGGGGTCAGGGGTGAAGCTTTCTTT
TRBJ2-1	16	.	TRBV6-2/TRBV6-3	TRBD2	CASSYGIMRGYNEQFF	TGTGCCAGCAGTTACGGAATTATGCGGGGGTACAATGAGCAGTTCTTC
TRBJ2-5	17	.	TRBV10-3	.	CAISDPRQLVGSETQYF	TGTGCCATCAGTGACCCCCGACAGTTGGTGGGTTCGGAGACCCAGTACTTC
TRBJ2-1	14	.	TRBV5-1	.	CASSVEGGGPEQFF	TGCGCCAGCAGCGTGGAGGGAGGGGGGCCGGAGCAGTTCTTC
TRBJ1-2	14	.	TRBV5-4	.	CASSLIFGGNGYTF	TGTGCCAGCAGCTTGATTTTCGGGGGTAATGGCTACACCTTC
TRBJ2-5	16	.	TRBV5-6	.	CASSGPGLGRPETQYF	TGTGCCAGCAGCGGTCCGGGACTGGGTCGTCCCGAGACCCAGTACTTC
TRBJ1-4	13	.	TRBV6-5	.	CASRRQVNEKLFF	TGTGCCAGTAGGCGACAGGTTAATGAAAAACTGTTTTTT
TRBJ1-1	16	.	TRBV7-2	TRBD1	CASSPGTANMNTEAFF	TGTGCCAGCAGCCCCGGGACAGCAAACATGAACACTGAAGCTTTCTTT
TRBJ1-5	15	few	TRBV5-1	TRBD1	CASSLVGQLPQPQHF	TGCGCCAGCAGCTTAGTGGGACAGTTACCCCAGCCCCAGCATTTT
TRBJ2-3	15	.	TRBV9	.	CASSNPSYSTDTQYF	TGTGCCAGCAGTAACCCCTCCTACAGCACAGATACGCAGTATTTT
TRBJ1-2	15	.	TRBV19	TRBD1	CASREDPGGLGGYTF	TGTGCCAGTAGGGAGGACCCAGGGGGACTGGGTGGCTACACCTTC